Below, 15 T cell receptor beta chains from the same sample are listed, as sequenced in a study of tissue T cells after allogeneic stem cell transplantation. The time point is: mouse harvest day 14 after allogeneic transplant. Each mouse received 10^7 T-cell-depleted marrow cells plus 10^6 splenic CD5+ T cells by tail vein. Repertoires were generated with immunoSEQ multiplex PCR, while TCRdb's copy carries only in-frame clones and drops some. The top ten clones hold roughly 34% of a sample with 2,200 or so clones, under 60% of them seen once. The sample was lymph node tissue. These receptors all come from a female BALB/c mouse given C57BL/6 T cells with graft-versus-host disease after an allogeneic hematopoietic cell transplant.

Remarks on this clone: Gene names and germline refer to mouse. From the germline J gene comes the end of the CDR3, since the read stops 1 residue before it. The sample contains more than one DNA sequence encoding this CDR3. The chain is built from TRBV26 and TRBJ1-3; D is uncertain. Trimming took 4 bases from V and 0 from J, leaving 4 bases between them. The V gene's germline CDR1 is KGHPV and CDR2 FQNQEV (reference sequence). This CDR3 is 13 amino acids long. The DNA read from the CDR3 is TGTGCCAGCAGTCCGATTTCTGGAAATACGCTCTAT. Protein product: CASSPISGNTLY. The full CDR3 reads CASSPISGNTLYF. Complete variable domain (other parts from reference TRBV26 and TRBJ1-3): NSKVIQTPRYLVKGQGQKAKMRCIPEKGHPVVFWYQQNKNNEFKFLINFQNQEVLQQIDMTEKRFSAECPSNSPCSLEIQSSEAGDSALYLCASSPISGNTLYFGEGSRLIVV.

This clone is medium-sized by share. The germline and genes are mouse ones. Sequencing ends 1 residue short of the CDR3 end; the germline J gene provides the rest. The chain is built from TRBV4 and TRBJ2-7, with 9 bases that match TRBD2. Per the germline V gene, CDR1 is LGHDT and CDR2 is YNNKQL (reference sequence). This CDR3 contains 13 residues. V lost 6 bases to trimming and J lost 2 bases; unmatched junction nucleotides: 2. The CDR3 is CASSSGGAYEQYF. The sequenced part of the CDR3 DNA is TGTGCCAGCAGTTCTGGGGGGGCCTATGAACAGTAC.

This clone qualifies as large. The gene names here belong to mouse. The CDR3 is cut off 1 residue early in the read; its end comes from the germline J gene. This chain joins TRBV19 and TRBJ2-3, with a possible D match to TRBD1 (6 bases). Germline CDR1 FNHDT, CDR2 SITEND (reference sequence). CDR3 size: 15 residues. Trimming shortened V by 3 bases and J by 1 base, and 12 bases separated the two germline ends. The CDR3 is CASSNLQGGAETLYF. The part of the CDR3 DNA that was read is TGTGCCAGCAGTAATTTACAGGGAGGTGCAGAAACGCTGTAT.

This clone has a handful of counts. Gene names are the mouse ones. The read is 1 residue too short to cover the CDR3 end, so that end is filled in from the germline J gene. The chain employs TRBV5 and TRBJ1-2; weak D call: TRBD1 (5 bases). The V end was cut by 0 bases, the J end by 4 bases, with 6 bases between. The CDR3 runs 13 residues. Germline V gene lookup returns CDR1 LGHNA and CDR2 YNLKQL (reference sequence). CDR3 DNA, as far as it was read: TGTGCCAGCAGCCAAGACAGGGCCTCCGACTACACC. It translates to CASSQDRASDYT. The CDR3, in full, reads CASSQDRASDYTF.

This clone was recorded only once. Gene names and germline refer to mouse. The sequence runs out 1 residue before the end of the CDR3; the remainder is reconstructed from the germline J gene. This sequence joins TRBV26 and TRBJ2-3; D remains unclear. The CDR3 sequence is 12 residues long. The V end lost 0 bases, the J end lost 3 bases, and 1 base lay between the germline ends. CDR1 is KGHPV and CDR2 is FQNQEV in the germline V gene (reference sequence). CDR3 in amino acids: CASSLSAETLYF. The CDR3 DNA, read in part, is TGTGCCAGCAGTCTGTCCGCAGAAACGCTGTAT.

A word on this clone: Germline and genes: mouse. The read terminates 1 residue ahead of where the CDR3 ends, so the germline J gene completes it. This sequence joins TRBV3 and TRBJ2-4; 8 nucleotides agree with TRBD2. Germline CDR1 SNHLY, CDR2 FYNGKV (reference sequence). V lost 5 bases and J lost 0; bases outside the gene matches: 4. CDR3 length: 15 amino acids. The covered CDR3 bases are TGTGCCAGCAGCCACTGGGGGACTAGTCAAAACACCTTGTAC. Translated: CASSHWGTSQNTLY. The whole CDR3 is CASSHWGTSQNTLYF.

There are a few counts of this clone. The gene names given are mouse names. Coverage ceases 1 residue before the CDR3 finishes, and the germline J gene fills in the end. The chain couples TRBV2 to TRBJ2-5; D is tentatively TRBD1 or TRBD2 (7 bases each). Germline CDR1 and CDR2: LGHNA and YSYQKL. V lost 4 bases and J lost 1, with 9 bases in between. The CDR3 has 14 residues. Partial CDR3 DNA: TGTGCCAGCAGCCCAGGGGGGCACCAAGACACCCAGTAC. Residues: CASSPGGHQDTQY. The CDR3 reads in full as CASSPGGHQDTQYF.

As for this clone: Germline and genes: mouse. With the read ending 1 residue before the CDR3 end, the germline J gene is used to fill in that end. This rearrangement joins TRBV26 to TRBJ1-3; D not certain. This CDR3 region has 14 residues. V was clipped by 6 bases and J by 0 bases, with 9 bases between them. The germline V gene has CDR1 KGHPV and CDR2 FQNQEV (reference sequence). Incomplete CDR3 DNA: TGTGCCAGCAGCACCGAGAATTCTGGAAATACGCTCTAT. This translates into CASSTENSGNTLY. The entire CDR3 reads CASSTENSGNTLYF.

This clone was observed a few times. Each gene name is a mouse one. The CDR3 end is not reached by the read, which stops 1 residue before it; the germline J gene fills it in. The chain couples TRBV12-2 to TRBJ1-4; D unresolved. This CDR3 region has 14 residues. Trimming removed 0 bases at V and 0 bases at J, with 4 bases between. Germline V gene data show CDR1 as SGHLS and CDR2 as HYDKME. The DNA read from the CDR3 is TGTGCCAGCTCTCTCGGCGTTTCCAACGAAAGATTATTT. Amino acid sequence: CASSLGVSNERLF. The full CDR3 protein reads CASSLGVSNERLFF. Full variable domain (outside the CDR3, taken from reference TRBV12-2 and TRBJ1-4): NSGVVQSPRYIIKGKGERSILKCIPISGHLSVAWYQQTQGQELKFFIQHYDKMERDKGNLPSRFSVQQFDDYHSEMNMSALELEDSAVYFCASSLGVSNERLFFGHGTKLSVL.

Concerning this clone itself: Genes and germline come from the mouse. The read halts 1 residue ahead of the CDR3 end, with the missing end drawn from the germline J gene. The chain has TRBV26 and TRBJ1-2; D possibly corresponds to TRBD1 (5 bases). The CDR3 covers 13 residues. Trimming took 2 bases from V and 1 from J, leaving 5 bases between them. Germline V gene data show CDR1 as KGHPV and CDR2 as FQNQEV (reference sequence). The sequenced part of the CDR3 DNA is TGTGCCAGCAGTCTGACAGGAAACTCCGACTACACC. Translation gives CASSLTGNSDYT. The CDR3 reads in full as CASSLTGNSDYTF.

In the case of this clone: Gene and germline names: mouse. Read data end 1 residue before the CDR3 end; the end is taken from the germline J gene. This rearrangement joins TRBV12-2 to TRBJ2-5; D not certain. V was cut by 2 bases and J by 3 bases, with 11 bases left in between. This CDR3 has 14 amino acids. The germline V gene has CDR1 SGHLS and CDR2 HYDKME. Partial CDR3 DNA: TGTGCCAGCTCTCCCCCGCAAGAGCAAGACACCCAGTAC. Residues: CASSPPQEQDTQY. The CDR3 in full is CASSPPQEQDTQYF.

Of note for this clone: Here the gene names and germline are mouse. The read terminates 1 residue ahead of where the CDR3 ends, so the germline J gene completes it. The V call is TRBV26, the J call TRBJ2-7, with 8 bases that match TRBD2. The CDR3 consists of 14 residues. Per germline, CDR1 KGHPV and CDR2 FQNQEV (reference sequence). Trimming removed 2 bases from V and 4 bases from J; junction bases left unmatched: 4. Incomplete CDR3 DNA: TGTGCCAGCAGTCTGAGGGGGGGCTCGTATGAACAGTAC. Translated, it gives CASSLRGGSYEQY. The whole CDR3 protein reads CASSLRGGSYEQYF.

This clone is categorized as large. Mouse names are used for the genes. The sequence runs out 1 residue before the end of the CDR3; the remainder is reconstructed from the germline J gene. This chain joins TRBV13-3 and TRBJ2-7; 11 nucleotides agree with TRBD1. The CDR3 runs to 12 residues. Germline CDR1 and CDR2: NNHDY and SYVADS. V gave up 5 bases and J gave up 7 bases; unmatched junction bases: 2. The CDR3 here is CASRDRGQEQYF. Incomplete CDR3 DNA: TGTGCCAGCAGGGACAGGGGGCAAGAACAGTAC.

Note on this clone: Germline and genes: mouse. The sequenced CDR3 bases are TGCACCTGCAGTGCAGTTCAGAGGGACACAGAAGTCTTC. It codes for CTCSAVQRDTEVF. The full CDR3 reads CTCSAVQRDTEVFF. The V call is TRBV1, the J call TRBJ1-1; D call uncertain. The read ends 1 residue shy of where the CDR3 ends; the end is completed using the germline J gene. Between the trimmed V and J ends, which lost 1 base and 3 bases, there was a span of 9 bases. The germline gives CDR1 NSQYPW, CDR2 LRSPGD (reference sequence). The CDR3 consists of 14 residues.

By share of the sample, this clone is medium-sized. These gene names are mouse names. The CDR3 goes on 1 residue after the read ends, and that part is filled in from the germline J gene. The chain recombines TRBV19 with TRBJ2-7; TRBD1 matches at 11 bases. This CDR3 region has 14 residues. V lost 0 bases and J lost 5; bases outside the gene matches: 1. CDR1 is FNHDT, CDR2 SITEND, per germline (reference sequence). The covered CDR3 bases are TGTGCCAGCAGTATAGGGACAGGGGGCCATGAACAGTAC. It specifies CASSIGTGGHEQY. The complete CDR3 sequence is CASSIGTGGHEQYF.